This entry concerns a single TCR beta chain. Antigen unknown. The sample originates from a study of T cells after yellow fever vaccination. General study points: Clonotypes found in both CD4 and CD8 compartments made up a small share. Primary-vaccination clones mostly resurfaced post-booster (approximately 96% CD4, roughly 90% CD8).

Via MiXCR, TCRdb re-called the 5' RACE reads, giving one row per CDR3 protein. Among under 400,000 distinct CDR3 sequences listed, around 10% were seen once. This CDR3 is 15 amino acids long. V lost 0 bases and J 5 bases, leaving 11 bases between the germline ends. Germline lookup yields CDR1 SGHRS and CDR2 YFSETQ. This sequence was found in a man younger than 30 who received the YFV17D yellow fever vaccine. The gene calls are TRBV5-1 and TRBJ2-2; perhaps TRBD2 as D (5 bases). This specimen was PBMCs, taken on the day of the first yellow fever vaccination. CDR3 in amino acids: CASSLVSGITGELFF. For the CDR3, the DNA is TGCGCCAGCAGCTTGGTCTCCGGGATTACCGGGGAGCTGTTTTTT.